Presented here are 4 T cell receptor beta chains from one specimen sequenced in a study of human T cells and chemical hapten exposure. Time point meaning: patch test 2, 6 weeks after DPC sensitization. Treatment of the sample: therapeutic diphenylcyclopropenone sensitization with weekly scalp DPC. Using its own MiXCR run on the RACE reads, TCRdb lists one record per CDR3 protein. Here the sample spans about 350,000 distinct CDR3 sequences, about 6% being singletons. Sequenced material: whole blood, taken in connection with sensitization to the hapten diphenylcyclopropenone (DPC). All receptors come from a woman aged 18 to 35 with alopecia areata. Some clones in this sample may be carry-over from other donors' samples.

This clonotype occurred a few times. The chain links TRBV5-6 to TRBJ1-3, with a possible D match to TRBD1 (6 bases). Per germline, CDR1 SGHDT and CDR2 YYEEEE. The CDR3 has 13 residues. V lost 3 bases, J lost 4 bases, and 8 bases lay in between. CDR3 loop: CASSSGQGNTIYF. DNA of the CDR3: TGTGCCAGCAGCTCCGGACAGGGAAACACCATATATTTT.

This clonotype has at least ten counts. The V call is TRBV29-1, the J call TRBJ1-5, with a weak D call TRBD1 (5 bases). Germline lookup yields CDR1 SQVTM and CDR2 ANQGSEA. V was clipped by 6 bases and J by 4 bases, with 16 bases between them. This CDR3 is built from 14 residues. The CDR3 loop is CSVAQGTGNQPQHF. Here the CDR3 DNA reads TGCAGCGTCGCGCAGGGTACTGGAAATCAGCCCCAGCATTTT.

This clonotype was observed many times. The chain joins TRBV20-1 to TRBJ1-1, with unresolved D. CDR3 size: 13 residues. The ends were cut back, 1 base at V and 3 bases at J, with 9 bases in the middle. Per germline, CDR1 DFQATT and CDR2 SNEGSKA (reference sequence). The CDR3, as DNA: TGCAGTGCTAGAGTCGAGTGGGACACTGAAGCTTTCTTT. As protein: CSARVEWDTEAFF.

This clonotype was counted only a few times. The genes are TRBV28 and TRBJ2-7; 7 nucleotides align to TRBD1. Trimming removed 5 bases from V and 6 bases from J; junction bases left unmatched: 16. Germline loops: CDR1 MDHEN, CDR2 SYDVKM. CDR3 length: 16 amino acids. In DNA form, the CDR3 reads TGTGCCAGCAGTGCGTCGTTTAACAGGGGACGGGGCGAGCAGTACTTC. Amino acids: CASSASFNRGRGEQYF.